This TCR beta chain was obtained from a study of shared clonotypes between healthy human individuals. This clone was observed once. The antigen is not known. Clones were read by immunoSEQ multiplex PCR, and TCRdb kept only the in-frame ones, dropping some. The data hold hundreds of thousands of clones, with approximately 97% observed a single time. General study results and limits: When compared with the clonotypes that were shared by all four sorted-subset donors, the non-shared clonotypes turned out to have lower generation probabilities. Larger estimated richness was generally seen in naive subsets than in memory subsets. Several donors held about 4.5% of naive CD4 clonotypes in common.

The germline V and J ends were trimmed by 6 bases and 2 bases, with 14 bases remaining between them. The CDR3 contains 15 residues. CDR1 is ENHRY, CDR2 SYGVKD, per germline. This chain connects TRBV10-3 to TRBJ1-3, with D perhaps matching TRBD1 (6 bases). This TCR was recovered from a man younger than 40 in good health. Sequenced input: memory CD8+ T cells sorted from blood. Described subset: CD45RO+ cells pooled with CCR7-negative TemRA cells. The CDR3 protein is CAISPHQGTGNTIYF. DNA for the CDR3: TGTGCCATCAGCCCTCATCAGGGGACTGGAAACACCATATATTTT.